A selection of T cell receptor beta chains follows, all from one sample in a study of PD-L1 blockade in urothelial cancer. Using immunoSEQ multiplex PCR, the repertoire was profiled, and TCRdb retains in-frame clones only, with some absent. The data contain 45,000 to 55,000 clones, roughly 80% of them singletons. The material sequenced was PBMCs, taken around atezolizumab (anti-PD-L1) treatment. These receptors all stem from a man aged 45-65 years with urothelial cancer. Each CDR3 is given with its conserved first and last residue. The D gene is left open where the match is weak. Some rows mark clone size as missing; the rest say once, few, many or name a class of expanded clone.

CDR3 length | D gene | J gene | clone size | V gene | CDR3 protein | CDR3 DNA
15 | NA | TRBJ2-7 | few | TRBV6-1 | CASSVAAETSYEQYF | TGTGCCAGCAGTGTGGCCGCGGAGACGTCCTACGAGCAGTACTTC
16 | NA | TRBJ2-3 | once | TRBV5-6 | CASSLDGSLSTDTQYF | TGTGCCAGCAGCCTGGACGGGAGCCTGAGCACAGATACGCAGTATTTT
15 | TRBD2 | TRBJ2-7 | NA | TRBV7-2 | CASSLGPSGPYEQYF | TGTGCCAGCAGCTTAGGCCCTAGCGGGCCCTACGAGCAGTACTTC
15 | TRBD1 | TRBJ2-7 | NA | TRBV27 | CASFTPGQGTYEQYF | TGTGCCAGCTTTACACCGGGACAGGGGACCTACGAGCAGTACTTC
14 | NA | TRBJ2-2 | NA | TRBV4-3 | CASSPSGNTGELFF | TGCGCCAGCAGCCCCAGCGGGAACACCGGGGAGCTGTTTTTT
15 | NA | TRBJ2-7 | once | TRBV2 | CATSYDIPSSYEQYF | TGTGCCACTTCATATGACATTCCCAGCTCCTACGAGCAGTACTTC
18 | TRBD2 | TRBJ2-4 | NA | TRBV7-2 | CASSLRGRGGAVKNIQYF | TGTGCCAGCAGCTTAAGAGGACGCGGGGGGGCGGTCAAAAACATTCAGTACTTC
14 | NA | TRBJ1-3 | NA | TRBV19 | CASSLDFGGNTIYF | TGTGCCAGTAGTCTCGACTTCGGAGGAAACACCATATATTTT
16 | NA | TRBJ2-1 | NA | TRBV10-3 | CAISEPSTGSYNEQFF | TGTGCCATCAGTGAGCCGAGTACAGGTTCCTACAATGAGCAGTTCTTC
20 | TRBD2 | TRBJ2-3 | NA | TRBV5-1 | CASSLSILAGDLVSPDTQYF | TGCGCCAGCAGCTTGTCTATACTAGCGGGGGATTTGGTGTCCCCAGATACGCAGTATTTT
12 | TRBD1 | TRBJ2-7 | NA | TRBV29-1 | CSVRTGVVEQYF | TGCAGCGTTAGGACAGGGGTGGTCGAGCAGTACTTC
16 | TRBD2 | TRBJ2-3 | NA | TRBV7-9 | CASSSLREARTDTQYF | TGTGCCAGCAGCTCTCTGCGGGAGGCCCGCACAGATACGCAGTATTTT
10 | NA | TRBJ1-1 | NA | TRBV20-1 | CSAIRGEAFF | TGCAGTGCAATTAGGGGGGAAGCTTTCTTT
18 | NA | TRBJ1-2 | NA | TRBV19 | CASSTSDMYDHNTYGYTF | TGTGCCAGTAGTACCTCGGACATGTACGATCACAACACCTATGGCTACACCTTC
13 | TRBD1 | TRBJ1-1 | NA | TRBV5-6 | CASSSDRRMNAFF | TGTGCCAGCAGTTCGGACAGGCGGATGAATGCTTTCTTT
15 | TRBD1 | TRBJ1-5 | NA | TRBV2 | CASSPGTGDNQPQHF | TGTGCCAGCAGTCCCGGGACAGGAGACAATCAGCCCCAGCATTTT
14 | TRBD1 | TRBJ2-1 | NA | TRBV25-1 | CASSEPDRGNEQFF | TGTGCCAGCAGTGAGCCGGACAGGGGGAATGAGCAGTTCTTC
13 | NA | TRBJ2-1 | NA | TRBV9 | CASSVDRANEQFF | TGTGCCAGCAGCGTAGACAGGGCGAATGAGCAGTTCTTC
14 | TRBD1 | TRBJ1-6 | NA | TRBV7-9 | CASSGTGGWSPLHF | TGTGCCAGCAGCGGGACAGGGGGGTGGTCACCCCTCCACTTT
14 | TRBD1 | TRBJ2-7 | NA | TRBV5-1 | CASSLEDRGDEQYF | TGCGCCAGCAGCTTGGAGGACAGGGGAGACGAGCAGTACTTC
17 | TRBD2 | TRBJ2-3 | once | TRBV5-1 | CASSLWTSGIGTDTQYF | TGCGCCAGCAGCTTGTGGACTAGCGGGATTGGAACAGATACGCAGTATTTT
15 | NA | TRBJ2-3 | NA | TRBV15 | CATSRDRIGTDTQYF | TGTGCCACCAGCAGAGACAGGATCGGCACAGATACGCAGTATTTT
13 | TRBD1 | TRBJ2-7 | once | TRBV10-3 | CAIKVDRDYEQYF | TGTGCCATCAAGGTCGACAGGGACTACGAGCAGTACTTC
14 | NA | TRBJ2-1 | NA | TRBV28 | CASSLGGGLGEQFF | TGTGCCAGCAGTTTAGGTGGGGGCCTCGGGGAGCAGTTCTTC
15 | TRBD2 | TRBJ2-1 | NA | TRBV19 | CASSILAGGVGEQFF | TGTGCCAGTAGTATCCTAGCGGGAGGAGTCGGTGAGCAGTTCTTC
13 | NA | TRBJ2-7 | NA | TRBV6-5 | CATQRDKTYEQYF | TGTGCCACACAGAGGGATAAAACCTACGAGCAGTACTTC
14 | NA | TRBJ2-3 | NA | TRBV6-1 | CASSELPGKDTQYF | TGTGCCAGCAGTGAGCTCCCAGGGAAGGATACGCAGTATTTT
15 | TRBD1 | TRBJ1-4 | NA | TRBV4-1 | CASGGMGQGNEKLFF | TGCGCCAGCGGTGGGATGGGACAGGGAAATGAAAAACTGTTTTTT
14 | NA | TRBJ2-7 | NA | TRBV19 | CASSASGLSYEQYF | TGTGCCAGTAGTGCATCGGGACTTTCCTACGAGCAGTACTTC
14 | TRBD1 | TRBJ2-5 | NA | TRBV11-1 | CASSKDRAQETQYF | TGTGCCAGCAGCAAGGACAGGGCTCAAGAGACCCAGTACTTC
16 | TRBD2 | TRBJ2-7 | few | TRBV5-1 | CASSLINSGRSNEQYF | TGCGCCAGCAGCTTGATAAATAGCGGGAGGAGCAACGAGCAGTACTTC
16 | TRBD2 | TRBJ2-2 | NA | TRBV15 | CATSRGAGANTGELFF | TGTGCCACCAGCAGAGGAGCGGGGGCGAACACCGGGGAGCTGTTTTTT
15 | TRBD2 | TRBJ2-3 | NA | TRBV9 | CASSVFSGRADTQYF | TGTGCCAGCAGCGTATTTAGCGGGAGGGCAGATACGCAGTATTTT
13 | NA | TRBJ2-5 | NA | TRBV19 | CASSIGGTETQYF | TGTGCCAGTAGCATCGGGGGAACGGAGACCCAGTACTTC
16 | NA | TRBJ2-4 | NA | TRBV11-2 | CASSLLSALAKNIQYF | TGTGCCAGCAGCTTACTGAGCGCACTAGCCAAAAACATTCAGTACTTC
21 | TRBD2 | TRBJ2-1 | NA | TRBV14 | CASSQDGVAGAYSRSYNEQFF | TGTGCCAGCAGCCAAGATGGAGTAGCGGGGGCTTACTCGCGCTCCTACAATGAGCAGTTCTTC
13 | NA | TRBJ2-7 | medium-sized | TRBV25-1 | CASSVAGSYEQYF | TGTGCCAGCAGTGTAGCCGGATCCTACGAGCAGTACTTC
15 | TRBD2 | TRBJ2-1 | NA | TRBV27 | CASSLGTSGRGEQFF | TGTGCCAGCAGTCTCGGGACTAGCGGGAGAGGTGAGCAGTTCTTC